This entry concerns a single T cell receptor beta chain. Healthy donors, matched for age and sex, constituted the control group. RNA in amounts of roughly 0.5 to 1 ug was reverse transcribed with random hexamers. TCR beta CDR3 was amplified by immunoSEQ covering 54 Vbeta and 13 Jbeta. TCRdb re-analysed the immunoSEQ multiplex PCR reads in MiXCR, keeping a single row per CDR3 protein. The sample holds about 160,000 distinct CDR3 sequences, 90% to 95% seen once. These data belong to a study of CD8 T cells in Susac syndrome. This CDR3 contains 13 residues. CDR1 SGHDN and CDR2 FVKESK come from the germline V gene. With 9 bases removed from V and 6 bases from J, the gap between germline ends came to 15 bases.

Sequenced sample: CD4+ T cells from PBMCs. The rearrangement uses TRBV14 and TRBJ2-1, with D possibly being TRBD1 (5 bases). The origin of this receptor is a human donor in good health. The CDR3 nucleotides are TGTGCCAGTACCCCAGGGCAGTTCAATGAGCAGTTCTTC. Its translation is CASTPGQFNEQFF.